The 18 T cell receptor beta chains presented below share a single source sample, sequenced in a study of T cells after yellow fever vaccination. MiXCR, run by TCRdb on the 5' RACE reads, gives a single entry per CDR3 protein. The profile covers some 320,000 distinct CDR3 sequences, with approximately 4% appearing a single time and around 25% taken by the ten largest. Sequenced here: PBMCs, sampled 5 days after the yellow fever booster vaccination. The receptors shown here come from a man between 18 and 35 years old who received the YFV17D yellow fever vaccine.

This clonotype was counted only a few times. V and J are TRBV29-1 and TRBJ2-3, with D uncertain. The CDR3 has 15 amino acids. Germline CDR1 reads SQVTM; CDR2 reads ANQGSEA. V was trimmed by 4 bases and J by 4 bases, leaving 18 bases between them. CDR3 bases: TGCAGCGTTGTAATCTGGGGTAAAGTCGCAGATACGCAGTATTTT. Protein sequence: CSVVIWGKVADTQYF.

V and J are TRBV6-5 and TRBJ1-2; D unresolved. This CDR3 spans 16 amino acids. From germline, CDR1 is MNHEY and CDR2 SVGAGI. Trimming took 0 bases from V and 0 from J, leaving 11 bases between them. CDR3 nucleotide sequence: TGTGCCAGCAGTTACTCGATTGGGAGCTCTAACTATGGCTACACCTTC. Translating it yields CASSYSIGSSNYGYTF.

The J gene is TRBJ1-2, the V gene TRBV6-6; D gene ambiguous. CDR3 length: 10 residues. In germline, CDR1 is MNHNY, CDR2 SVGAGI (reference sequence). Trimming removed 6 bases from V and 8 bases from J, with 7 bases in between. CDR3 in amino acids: CASRMGGYTF. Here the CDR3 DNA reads TGTGCCAGCAGAATGGGAGGCTACACCTTC.

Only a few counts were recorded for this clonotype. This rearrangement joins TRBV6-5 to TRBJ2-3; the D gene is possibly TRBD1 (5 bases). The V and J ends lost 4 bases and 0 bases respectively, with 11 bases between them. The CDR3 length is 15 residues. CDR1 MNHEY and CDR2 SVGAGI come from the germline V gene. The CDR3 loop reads CASSSTGPSTDTQYF. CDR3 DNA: TGTGCCAGCAGTTCAACAGGCCCTAGCACAGATACGCAGTATTTT.

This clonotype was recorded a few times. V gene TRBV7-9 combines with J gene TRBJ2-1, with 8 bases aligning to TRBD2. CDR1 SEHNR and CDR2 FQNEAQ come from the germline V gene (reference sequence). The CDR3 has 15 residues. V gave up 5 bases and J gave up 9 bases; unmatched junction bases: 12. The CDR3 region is CASSQHTGGFGEQFF. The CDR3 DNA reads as TGTGCCAGCAGCCAGCACACGGGAGGGTTTGGTGAGCAGTTCTTC.

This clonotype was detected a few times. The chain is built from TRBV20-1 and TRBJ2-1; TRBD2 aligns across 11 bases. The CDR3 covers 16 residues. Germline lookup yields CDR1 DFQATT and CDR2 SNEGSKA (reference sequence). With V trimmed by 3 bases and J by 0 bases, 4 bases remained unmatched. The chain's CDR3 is CSASRLAGSSYNEQFF. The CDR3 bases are TGCAGTGCTAGTCGACTAGCGGGGAGCTCCTACAATGAGCAGTTCTTC.

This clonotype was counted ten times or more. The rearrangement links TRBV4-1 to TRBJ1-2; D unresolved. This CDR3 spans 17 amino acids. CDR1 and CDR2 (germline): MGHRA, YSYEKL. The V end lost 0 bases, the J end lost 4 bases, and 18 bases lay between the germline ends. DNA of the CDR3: TGCGCCAGCAGCCAAGAAACGGTCTGGGGAGTGCCCTATGGCTACACCTTC. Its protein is CASSQETVWGVPYGYTF.

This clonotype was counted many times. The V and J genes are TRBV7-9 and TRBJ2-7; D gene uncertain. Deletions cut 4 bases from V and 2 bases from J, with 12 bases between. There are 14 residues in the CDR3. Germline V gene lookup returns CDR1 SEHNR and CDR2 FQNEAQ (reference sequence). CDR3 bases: TGTGCCAGCAGCTCCGGCGAGATACCCTACGAGCAGTACTTC. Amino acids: CASSSGEIPYEQYF.

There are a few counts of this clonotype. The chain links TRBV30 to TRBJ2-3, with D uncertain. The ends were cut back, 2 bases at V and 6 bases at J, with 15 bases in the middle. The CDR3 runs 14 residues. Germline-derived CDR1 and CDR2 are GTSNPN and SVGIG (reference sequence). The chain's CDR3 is CAWSFRVQTDTQYF. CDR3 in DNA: TGTGCCTGGAGTTTCCGGGTACAAACGGATACGCAGTATTTT.

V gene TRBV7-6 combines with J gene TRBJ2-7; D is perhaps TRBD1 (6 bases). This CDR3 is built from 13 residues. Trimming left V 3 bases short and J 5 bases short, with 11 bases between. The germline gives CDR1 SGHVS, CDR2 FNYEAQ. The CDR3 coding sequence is TGTGCCAGCAGCTTCACAGGGATCGACGAGCAGTACTTC. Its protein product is CASSFTGIDEQYF.

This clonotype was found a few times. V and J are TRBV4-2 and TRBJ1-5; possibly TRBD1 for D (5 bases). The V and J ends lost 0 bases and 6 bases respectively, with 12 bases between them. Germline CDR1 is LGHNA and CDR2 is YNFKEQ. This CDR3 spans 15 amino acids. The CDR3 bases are TGTGCCAGCAGCCAAGATTTGGGCACAGGTCAGCCCCAGCATTTT. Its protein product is CASSQDLGTGQPQHF.

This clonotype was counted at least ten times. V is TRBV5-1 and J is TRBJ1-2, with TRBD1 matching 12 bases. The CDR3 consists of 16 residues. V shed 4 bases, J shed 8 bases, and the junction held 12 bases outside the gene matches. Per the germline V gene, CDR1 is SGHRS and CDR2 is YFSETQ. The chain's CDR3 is CASSAQRGDRGLGYTF. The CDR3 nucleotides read TGCGCCAGCAGCGCGCAAAGAGGGGACAGGGGGCTAGGCTACACCTTC.

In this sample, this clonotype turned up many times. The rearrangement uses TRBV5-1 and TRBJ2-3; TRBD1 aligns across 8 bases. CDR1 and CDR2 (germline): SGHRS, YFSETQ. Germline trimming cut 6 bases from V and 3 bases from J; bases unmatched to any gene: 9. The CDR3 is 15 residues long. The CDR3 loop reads CASKTGAPGTDTQYF. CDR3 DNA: TGCGCCAGCAAGACAGGGGCGCCAGGTACAGATACGCAGTATTTT.

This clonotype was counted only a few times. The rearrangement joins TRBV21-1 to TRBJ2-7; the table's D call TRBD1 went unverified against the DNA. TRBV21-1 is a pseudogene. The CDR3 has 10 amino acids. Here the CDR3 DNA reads TGTGCCATCCGACAGGGGCCCACGAACGTC. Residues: CAIRQGPTNV.

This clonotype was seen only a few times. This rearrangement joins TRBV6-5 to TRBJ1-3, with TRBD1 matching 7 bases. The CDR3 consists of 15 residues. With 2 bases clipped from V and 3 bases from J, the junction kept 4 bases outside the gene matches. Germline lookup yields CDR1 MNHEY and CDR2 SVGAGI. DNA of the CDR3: TGTGCCAGCAGTTACACAGGGGTCCTTGGAAACACCATATATTTT. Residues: CASSYTGVLGNTIYF.

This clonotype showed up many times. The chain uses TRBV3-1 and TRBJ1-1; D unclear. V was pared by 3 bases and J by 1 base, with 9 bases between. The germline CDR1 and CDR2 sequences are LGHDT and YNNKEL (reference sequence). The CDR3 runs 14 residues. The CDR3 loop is CASSHPAWNTEAFF. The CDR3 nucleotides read TGTGCCAGCAGCCACCCCGCATGGAACACTGAAGCTTTCTTT.

CDR3 sequence (DNA): TGCGCCAGCAGCGAGGGAAACACCATATATTTT. Protein sequence: CASSEGNTIYF. V is TRBV5-1 and J is TRBJ1-3, with D hard to call. Looked up from germline, CDR1 is SGHRS and CDR2 is YFSETQ. Trimming removed 4 bases at V and 4 bases at J, with 3 bases between. This CDR3 contains 11 residues.

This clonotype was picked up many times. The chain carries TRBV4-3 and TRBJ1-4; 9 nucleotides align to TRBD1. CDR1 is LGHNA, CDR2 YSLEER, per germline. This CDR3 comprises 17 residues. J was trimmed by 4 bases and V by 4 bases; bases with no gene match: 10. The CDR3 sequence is CASSPNPAGQGNEKLFF. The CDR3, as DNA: TGCGCCAGCAGCCCCAATCCGGCGGGACAGGGTAATGAAAAACTGTTTTTT.